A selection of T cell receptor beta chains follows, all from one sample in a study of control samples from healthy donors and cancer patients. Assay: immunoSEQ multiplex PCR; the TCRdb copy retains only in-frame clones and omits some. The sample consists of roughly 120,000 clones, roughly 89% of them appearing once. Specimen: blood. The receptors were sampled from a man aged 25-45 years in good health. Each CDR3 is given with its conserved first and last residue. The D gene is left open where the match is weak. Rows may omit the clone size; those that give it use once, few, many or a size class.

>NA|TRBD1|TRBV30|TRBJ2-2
TGTGCCTGGAGTGTCGCAGGGGGACACACCGGGGAGCTGTTTTTT
CAWSVAGGHTGELFF
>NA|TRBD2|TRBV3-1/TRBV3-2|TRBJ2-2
TGTGCCAGCAGCCTTAGCGGGGGGGCCGCCGGGGAGCTGTTTTTT
CASSLSGGAAGELFF
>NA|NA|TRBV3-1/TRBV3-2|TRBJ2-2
TGTGCCAGCAGCGCCAACAGGGTCTCCGGGGAGCTGTTTTTT
CASSANRVSGELFF
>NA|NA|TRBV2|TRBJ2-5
TGTGCCAGCAGTAGGGGCGGGGTGGAGACCCAGTACTTC
CASSRGGVETQYF
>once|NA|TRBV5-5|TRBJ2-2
TGTGCCAGCAGCTTATTGGGGCGCGACACCGGGGAGCTGTTTTTT
CASSLLGRDTGELFF
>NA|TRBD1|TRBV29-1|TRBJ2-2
TGCAGCGTGGACAGGGCCGGGGAGCTGTTTTTT
CSVDRAGELFF
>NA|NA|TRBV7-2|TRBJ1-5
TGTGCCAGCAGCTTGAGGGGAGGTAGCAATCAGCCCCAGCATTTT
CASSLRGGSNQPQHF
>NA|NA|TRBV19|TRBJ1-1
TGTGCCAGTAGTATTAGCTTGGGCAGGGTGAGGGGCATGAACACTGAAGCTTTCTTT
CASSISLGRVRGMNTEAFF
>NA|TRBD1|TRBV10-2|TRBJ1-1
TGCGCCAGCAACCGGGACAGGAACACTGAAGCTTTCTTT
CASNRDRNTEAFF
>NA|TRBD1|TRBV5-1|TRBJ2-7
TGCGCCAGCAGCTTGGCCTTTGGACAGGGGGCGTCGGGGGAGCAGTACTTC
CASSLAFGQGASGEQYF
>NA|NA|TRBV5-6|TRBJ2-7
TGTGCCAGCAGCTTGGGACAGCTCTACGAGCAGTACTTC
CASSLGQLYEQYF
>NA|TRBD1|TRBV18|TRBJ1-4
TGTGCCAGCTCACCCGGACAGGCCATCGACAATGAAAAACTGTTTTTT
CASSPGQAIDNEKLFF
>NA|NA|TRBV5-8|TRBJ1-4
TGTGCCAGCAGCTTGCAAGGTGGGCGGACTAATGAAAAACTGTTTTTT
CASSLQGGRTNEKLFF
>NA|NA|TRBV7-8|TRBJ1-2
TGTGCCAGCAGCACGGGGGGTGGCTACACCTTC
CASSTGGGYTF
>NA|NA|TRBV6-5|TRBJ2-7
TGTGCCAGCACTATACGGACAGACTACGAGCAGTACTTC
CASTIRTDYEQYF
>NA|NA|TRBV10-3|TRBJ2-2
TGTGCCATCAGAGACTCCGTCGGGGAGCTGTTTTTT
CAIRDSVGELFF
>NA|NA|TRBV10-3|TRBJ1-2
TGTGCCATCACCGGCGACAGTTCCTATAACTATGGCTACACCTTC
CAITGDSSYNYGYTF
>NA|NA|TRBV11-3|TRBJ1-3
TGTGCCAGCATGCTCAACTCTGGAAACACCATATATTTT
CASMLNSGNTIYF
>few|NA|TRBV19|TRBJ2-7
TGTGCCAGTAGTATAGCCGGGCCCCTGACAGCCGAGCAGTACTTC
CASSIAGPLTAEQYF